The clone carrying this T cell receptor beta chain was seen a handful of times. Its antigen is unidentified. The data were taken from a study of response to subunit inactivated influenza vaccine. MiXCR, run by TCRdb on the RT-PCR reads, gives a single entry per CDR3 protein. The sample has roughly 570,000 distinct CDR3 sequences, 10% to 15% seen once. Study-level results: Researchers suggested that each seasonal influenza vaccination recruits few new T cells.

This CDR3 region has 12 residues. From germline, CDR1 is DFQATT and CDR2 SNEGSKA (reference sequence). V was cut by 6 bases and J by 12 bases, with 18 bases left in between. The sample was PBMCs from blood, taken 40 to 50 days after vaccination. This receptor was identified in a man between 45 and 60 years old who received an inactivated influenza vaccine. J is TRBJ2-1 and V is TRBV20-1, with D maybe TRBD2 (6 bases). The chain's CDR3 is CSATYRGGMQFF. The CDR3 DNA is TGCAGTGCAACTTATAGAGGCGGGATGCAGTTCTTC.